This T cell receptor beta chain was sequenced during a study of blood T cells in healthy people across ages. Study as a whole: Capture by template switching was about one barcoded beta molecule per two T cells.

PCR was performed a second time for roughly 7 to 11 cycles using a sample-barcoded 5' primer and a J-beta primer mix. From the 5' RACE reads, TCRdb called clonotypes with MiXCR, one entry per CDR3 protein. The top ten hold about 20% of the sample, which has some 700,000 distinct CDR3 sequences, about 24% seen once. CDR3 length equals 17 residues. The ends lost 6 bases at V and 9 bases at J; junction bases unmatched: 17. The germline V gene encodes CDR1 MDHEN and CDR2 SYDVKM. The extraction recovered at least 5.5 micrograms of total RNA per sample. Whole-study findings and limits: Long-lived donors had more naive CD4+ cells and higher diversity than aged donors.

A note on this clonotype: What it binds is unknown.

The V and J genes are TRBV28 and TRBJ2-1, with 10 bases that match TRBD2. Sequencing was carried out using blood. The source of this sequence is a man between 65 and 79 years old in good health. In DNA, the CDR3 is TGTGCCAGCAGGCGTCAGGGGACAGCGGGAGGGCCGGGTGAGCAGTTCTTC. Translation gives CASRRQGTAGGPGEQFF.